This T cell receptor (beta chain) came from a study of blood T cell repertoires in COVID-19. Whole-study context: Researchers got acute and convalescent COVID-19 samples from the United States, Italy and Spain.

V trimming: 4 bases; J trimming: 7 bases; junction bases outside the gene matches: 6. This CDR3 region has 14 residues. In germline, CDR1 is LGHDT, CDR2 YNNKEL (reference sequence). Recruited during active infection, patients (from Seattle) were subsequently followed longitudinally. Original data processing: Counts of nucleated cells, estimated from reference gene primer amplification, were obtained. Repertoires were generated with immunoSEQ multiplex PCR, while TCRdb's copy carries only in-frame clones and drops some. The V and J calls and the clone size are those of that table, but D and trimming were determined from the DNA. Of about 200,000 clones listed, around 86% are singletons.

Input material: peripheral blood. This clonotype was sampled from an elderly woman with COVID-19, enrolled during active disease. The V and J genes are TRBV3-1 (or the pseudogene TRBV3-2) and TRBJ2-2; 7 bases match TRBD1. As DNA, the CDR3 is TGTGCCAGCAGCCCAACTCAGGGGGTCGGGGAGCTGTTTTTT. It specifies CASSPTQGVGELFF.